One and the same sample provided the 24 T cell receptor beta chains below, sequenced in a study of CD8 T cells in ankylosing spondylitis. MiXCR, run by TCRdb on the 5' RACE reads, gives a single entry per CDR3 protein. The repertoire holds some 250,000 distinct CDR3 sequences, with 7.5% to 9% as singletons. Sequences were obtained from blood, either unsorted or a sorted T cell fraction (not recorded which). These receptors all come from a male donor with ankylosing spondylitis or in good health (not recorded which).

Comments on this clonotype: The junction and the germline gene differ at one end; a read error may be behind it. The chain uses TRBV20-1 and TRBJ2-3; TRBD1 agrees at 12 bases. CDR1 and CDR2 (germline): DFQATT, SNEGSKA (reference sequence). This CDR3 spans 17 amino acids. The CDR3 DNA sequence: TGCTGTGCTAGAGATCTCGGGGACAGGGGGCTCACAGATACGCAGTATTTT. This sequence encodes CCARDLGDRGLTDTQYF.

The table lists this clonotype with many counts. V is TRBV5-6 and J is TRBJ1-1; D not resolved. Germline CDR1 is SGHDT and CDR2 is YYEEEE. The CDR3 length is 12 residues. Trimming shortened V by 2 bases and J by 1 base, and 3 bases separated the two germline ends. Written as DNA, the CDR3 is TGTGCCAGCAGCTTCACGAACACTGAAGCTTTCTTT. This encodes CASSFTNTEAFF.

This clonotype occurred a few times. This chain uses TRBV7-2 with TRBJ2-1; no clear D gene. This CDR3 is 15 amino acids long. Trimming took off 4 bases at V and 2 bases at J, with 12 bases between the two ends. CDR1 and CDR2 from the germline V gene are SGHTA and FQGNSA. DNA of the CDR3: TGTGCCAGCAGCTCGAGCGAGTACACCTACAATGAGCAGTTCTTC. Amino acid sequence: CASSSSEYTYNEQFF.

This clonotype showed up many times. V gene TRBV12-3 or TRBV12-4 combines with J gene TRBJ2-1; 8 bases fit TRBD2. Trimming at V came to 2 bases and at J to 6 bases, leaving 3 bases not matched to a gene. The length of the CDR3 is 14 residues. CDR3 in amino acids: CASSLSGGVNEQFF. The DNA of the CDR3 is TGTGCCAGCAGTTTATCGGGAGGGGTCAATGAGCAGTTCTTC.

The chain recombines TRBV28 with TRBJ2-2; possibly TRBD1 for D (6 bases). The CDR3 sequence is 15 residues long. The germline gives CDR1 MDHEN, CDR2 SYDVKM. V was trimmed by 2 bases and J by 6 bases, leaving 13 bases between them. The CDR3 is CASSLTTGTAGELFF. CDR3 DNA: TGTGCCAGCAGTTTAACCACAGGGACGGCCGGGGAGCTGTTTTTT.

Worth noting for this clonotype: A clone one base away is much larger, so this may be a read error. The rearrangement joins TRBV4-1 to TRBJ2-7, with D perhaps assigned TRBD1 or TRBD2 (5 bases each). CDR3 length: 16 residues. The germline V gene encodes CDR1 MGHRA and CDR2 YSYEKL. For the CDR3, the DNA is TGCGCCAGCTGCCAAGGTGGAGGCAGGGTGGACTACGAGCAGTACTTC. It translates to CASCQGGGRVDYEQYF.

The chain has TRBV20-1 and TRBJ1-6, with D possibly matching TRBD1 (5 bases). This CDR3 is 15 amino acids long. In germline, CDR1 is DFQATT, CDR2 SNEGSKA (reference sequence). With 0 bases removed from V and 13 bases from J, the gap between germline ends came to 19 bases. In DNA, the CDR3 is TGCAGTGCTAGAGAAGCGGGACTCCGAAATATTCCCCTCCACTTT. It translates to CSAREAGLRNIPLHF.

The V and J genes are TRBV18 and TRBJ2-2; TRBD2 agrees at 13 bases. The germline V gene encodes CDR1 KGHSH and CDR2 LQKENI. The CDR3 has 19 residues. V gave up 3 bases and J gave up 0 bases; unmatched junction bases: 7. The CDR3 DNA reads TGTGCCAGCTCACCTTGGACTAGCGGGGGCCTATCGAACACCGGGGAGCTGTTTTTT. Its protein is CASSPWTSGGLSNTGELFF.

The chain links TRBV5-5 to TRBJ2-1; TRBD1 is a possible D gene (8 bases). This CDR3 has 15 amino acids. The germline CDR1 and CDR2 sequences are SGHKS and YYEKEE (reference sequence). The V end was cut by 0 bases, the J end by 4 bases, with 11 bases between. The CDR3, as DNA: TGTGCCAGCAGCTTGGACAGGGGGGGTTACAATGAGCAGTTCTTC. Its protein is CASSLDRGGYNEQFF.

J is TRBJ1-3 and V is TRBV29-1; the match to TRBD1 covers 7 bases. Per germline, CDR1 SQVTM and CDR2 ANQGSEA. The CDR3 loop spans 16 amino acids. The V segment lost 3 bases and the J segment 3 bases; nucleotides outside the gene matches: 11. CDR3 sequence: CSVDRSGGKVGNTIYF. The CDR3 nucleotides are TGCAGCGTTGATCGGTCAGGGGGAAAGGTTGGAAACACCATATATTTT.

This clonotype has just a few counts. The rearrangement links TRBV30 to TRBJ1-2; no firm D call. The CDR3 extends over 13 amino acids. Per germline, CDR1 GTSNPN and CDR2 SVGIG (reference sequence). The V and J ends lost 1 base and 4 bases respectively, with 10 bases between them. CDR3 amino acids: CAWSGQVSYGYTF. DNA of the CDR3: TGTGCCTGGAGTGGGCAGGTGTCCTATGGCTACACCTTC. The full variable domain, completed using reference TRBV30 and TRBJ1-2, is SQTIHQWPATLVQPVGSPLSLECTVEGTSNPNLYWYRQAAGRGLQLLFYSVGIGQISSEVPQNLSASRPQDRQFILSSKKLLLSDSGFYLCAWSGQVSYGYTFGSGTRLTVV.

The chain has TRBV7-2 and TRBJ1-5; D is undetermined. The CDR3 extends over 15 amino acids. Germline V gene data show CDR1 as SGHTA and CDR2 as FQGNSA. V gave up 3 bases and J gave up 5 bases, with 14 bases separating them. CDR3: CASSLEAQPYQPQHF. CDR3 DNA: TGTGCCAGCAGCTTGGAGGCCCAGCCTTATCAGCCCCAGCATTTT. Complete variable domain (other parts from reference TRBV7-2 and TRBJ1-5): GAGVSQSPSNKVTEKGKDVELRCDPISGHTALYWYRQSLGQGLEFLIYFQGNSAPDKSGLPSDRFSAERTGGSVSTLTIQRTQQEDSAVYLCASSLEAQPYQPQHFGDGTRLSIL.

In this sample, this clonotype turned up many times. V usage is TRBV29-1 and J usage is TRBJ2-7; D remains ambiguous. Trimming removed 5 bases from V and 2 bases from J, with 13 bases in between. CDR3 length equals 13 residues. CDR1 is SQVTM, CDR2 ANQGSEA, per germline. CDR3 DNA sequence: TGCAGCGTTCTCGCGGCGAGGACCTACGAGCAGTACTTC. Its translation: CSVLAARTYEQYF.

The CDR3 sequence is CASSQPGYQETQYF. In nucleotides, the CDR3 is TGTGCCAGCAGCCAACCGGGGTATCAAGAGACCCAGTACTTC. The V and J genes are TRBV3-1 and TRBJ2-5; possible D gene TRBD2, 5 bases. Germline CDR1 LGHDT, CDR2 YNNKEL (reference sequence). The CDR3 is made up of 14 amino acids. The V and J ends lost 2 bases and 2 bases respectively, with 9 bases between them.

In its sample, this clonotype was seen many times. The chain links TRBV20-1 to TRBJ2-3; D is unresolved. The CDR3 loop spans 13 amino acids. In germline, CDR1 is DFQATT, CDR2 SNEGSKA (reference sequence). The germline V and J ends were trimmed by 0 bases and 7 bases, with 11 bases remaining between them. CDR3 DNA: TGCAGTGCTAGAGATCTCGGAGCCTATACGCAGTATTTT. Its translation is CSARDLGAYTQYF.

This clonotype was seen at least ten times. The chain couples TRBV6-5 to TRBJ2-5; D unresolved. V was cut by 7 bases and J by 6 bases, with 9 bases left in between. Germline lookup yields CDR1 MNHEY and CDR2 SVGAGI. This CDR3 region has 11 residues. The CDR3 bases are TGTGCCAGCAAACAAGCCCAGACCCAGTACTTC. It translates to CASKQAQTQYF.

The table lists this clonotype with a few counts. The J gene is TRBJ2-3, the V gene TRBV6-5; perhaps D is TRBD1 or TRBD2 (6 bases each). V was trimmed by 1 base and J by 5 bases, leaving 10 bases between them. Germline loops: CDR1 MNHEY, CDR2 SVGAGI. The CDR3 length is 14 residues. In DNA form, the CDR3 reads TGTGCCAGCAGTTACTGGGGGGCCGGAGATACGCAGTATTTT. It is translated as CASSYWGAGDTQYF.

This clonotype occurred many times. This chain connects TRBV29-1 to TRBJ2-7; 8 positions agree with TRBD2. Per the germline V gene, CDR1 is SQVTM and CDR2 is ANQGSEA. The CDR3 loop spans 13 amino acids. J gave up 3 bases and V 3 bases, and 4 bases lay outside the gene matches. The CDR3 DNA is TGCAGCGTTGAGAGACGGGAGGGCTACGAGCAGTACTTC. Amino acids: CSVERREGYEQYF.

This clonotype was recorded a few times. V is TRBV5-1 and J is TRBJ2-3; 10 positions match TRBD2. V lost 4 bases to trimming and J lost 6 bases; unmatched junction nucleotides: 11. There are 16 residues in the CDR3. The germline gives CDR1 SGHRS, CDR2 YFSETQ. CDR3 sequence: CASSPRGVAGGDTQYF. The CDR3, as DNA: TGCGCCAGCAGCCCGCGAGGTGTAGCGGGGGGCGATACGCAGTATTTT. Together with reference TRBV5-1 and TRBJ2-3, the CDR3 gives the full variable domain: KAGVTQTPRYLIKTRGQQVTLSCSPISGHRSVSWYQQTPGQGLQFLFEYFSETQRNKGNFPGRFSGRQFSNSRSEMNVSTLELGDSALYLCASSPRGVAGGDTQYFGPGTRLTVL.

This clonotype was observed a handful of times. This chain joins TRBV5-1 and TRBJ2-3; D gene ambiguous. Trimming shortened V by 0 bases and J by 2 bases, and 7 bases separated the two germline ends. Germline-derived CDR1 and CDR2 are SGHRS and YFSETQ. The CDR3 contains 14 residues. The CDR3 loop is CASSLVSSTDTQYF. The CDR3 DNA reads as TGCGCCAGCAGCTTGGTTTCTTCCACAGATACGCAGTATTTT.

This clonotype was counted only a few times. The V call is TRBV9, the J call TRBJ2-7; 8 bases are shared with TRBD2. V gave up 0 bases and J gave up 2 bases; unmatched junction bases: 7. CDR1 and CDR2 from the germline V gene are SGDLS and YYNGEE. The CDR3 has 16 residues. CDR3 in DNA: TGTGCCAGCAGCGTAGCGTCCGGGGGGGCCCCCTACGAGCAGTACTTC. Protein product: CASSVASGGAPYEQYF. Complete variable domain (other parts from reference TRBV9 and TRBJ2-7): DSGVTQTPKHLITATGQRVTLRCSPRSGDLSVYWYQQSLDQGLQFLIQYYNGEERAKGNILERFSAQQFPDLHSELNLSSLELGDSALYFCASSVASGGAPYEQYFGPGTRLTVT.

The table lists this clonotype with many counts. This sequence joins TRBV19 and TRBJ2-7; TRBD2 aligns across 10 bases. Germline assignment: CDR1 LNHDA and CDR2 SQIVND (reference sequence). V gave up 3 bases and J gave up 1 base; unmatched junction bases: 3. The CDR3 covers 15 residues. The CDR3 DNA is TGTGCCAGTAGTATCGAGGGACTAGCGTCCTACGAGCAGTACTTC. Protein sequence: CASSIEGLASYEQYF.

The sample holds a few counts of this clonotype. V and J are TRBV12-3 or TRBV12-4 and TRBJ2-7, with 11 positions matching TRBD1. With V trimmed by 7 bases and J by 4 bases, 9 bases remained unmatched. CDR3 length: 15 residues. DNA for the CDR3: TGTGCCAGCAACCGGGACAGGGGGAAATTGTACGAGCAGTACTTC. It encodes CASNRDRGKLYEQYF.

This rearrangement joins TRBV19 to TRBJ2-7; 15 bases are shared with TRBD2. V shed 5 bases and J 2 bases; nucleotides not matched to a gene: 7. The CDR3 has 17 amino acids. Germline CDR1 is LNHDA and CDR2 is SQIVND (reference sequence). CDR3 in amino acids: CASSSGLAGGPPYEQYF. In DNA form, the CDR3 reads TGTGCCAGTAGTTCCGGACTAGCGGGAGGGCCCCCCTACGAGCAGTACTTC.